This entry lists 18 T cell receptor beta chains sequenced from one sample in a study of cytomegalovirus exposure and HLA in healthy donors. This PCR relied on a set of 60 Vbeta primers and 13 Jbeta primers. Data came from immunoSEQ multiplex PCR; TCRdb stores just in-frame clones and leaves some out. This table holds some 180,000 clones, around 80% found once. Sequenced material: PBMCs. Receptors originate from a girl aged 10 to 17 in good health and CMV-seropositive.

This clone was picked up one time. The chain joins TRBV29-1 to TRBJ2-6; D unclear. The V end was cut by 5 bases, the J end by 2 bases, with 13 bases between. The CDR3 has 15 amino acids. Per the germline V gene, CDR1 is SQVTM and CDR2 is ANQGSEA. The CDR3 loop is CSVLVAAAGANVLTF. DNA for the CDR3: TGCAGCGTTCTGGTGGCGGCAGCTGGGGCCAACGTCCTGACTTTC.

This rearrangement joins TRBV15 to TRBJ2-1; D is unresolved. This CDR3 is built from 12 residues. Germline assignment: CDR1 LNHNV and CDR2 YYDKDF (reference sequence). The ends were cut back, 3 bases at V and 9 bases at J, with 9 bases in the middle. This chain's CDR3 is CATSSPPSEQFF. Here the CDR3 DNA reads TGTGCCACCAGCAGCCCCCCGAGTGAGCAGTTCTTC.

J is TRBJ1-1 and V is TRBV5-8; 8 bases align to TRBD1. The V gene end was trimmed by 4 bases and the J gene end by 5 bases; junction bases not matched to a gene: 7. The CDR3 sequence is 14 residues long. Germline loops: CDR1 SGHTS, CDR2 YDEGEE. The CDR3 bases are TGTGCCAGCAGCACGGACAGGGTTGTGACTGAAGCTTTCTTT. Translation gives CASSTDRVVTEAFF.

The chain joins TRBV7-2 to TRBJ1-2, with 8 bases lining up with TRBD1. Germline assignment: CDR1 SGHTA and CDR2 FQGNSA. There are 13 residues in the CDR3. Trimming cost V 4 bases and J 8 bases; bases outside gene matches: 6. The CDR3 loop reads CASSSQGARGYTF. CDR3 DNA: TGTGCCAGCAGCTCGCAGGGGGCGCGGGGCTACACCTTC.

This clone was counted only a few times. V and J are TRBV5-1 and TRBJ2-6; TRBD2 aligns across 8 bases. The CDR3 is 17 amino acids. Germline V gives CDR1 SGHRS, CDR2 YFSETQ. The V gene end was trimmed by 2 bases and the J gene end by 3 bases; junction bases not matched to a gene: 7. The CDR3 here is CASSLTSGRNGANVLTF. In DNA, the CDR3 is TGCGCCAGCAGCTTAACTAGCGGCCGGAATGGGGCCAACGTCCTGACTTTC. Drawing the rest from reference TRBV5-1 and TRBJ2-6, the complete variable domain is KAGVTQTPRYLIKTRGQQVTLSCSPISGHRSVSWYQQTPGQGLQFLFEYFSETQRNKGNFPGRFSGRQFSNSRSEMNVSTLELGDSALYLCASSLTSGRNGANVLTFGAGSRLTVL.

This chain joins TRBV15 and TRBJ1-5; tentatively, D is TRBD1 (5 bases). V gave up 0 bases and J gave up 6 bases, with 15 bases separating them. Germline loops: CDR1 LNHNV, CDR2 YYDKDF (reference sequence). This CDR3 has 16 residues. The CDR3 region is CATSRDYDSPLQPQHF. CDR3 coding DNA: TGTGCCACCAGCAGAGATTACGACAGCCCCCTTCAGCCCCAGCATTTT.

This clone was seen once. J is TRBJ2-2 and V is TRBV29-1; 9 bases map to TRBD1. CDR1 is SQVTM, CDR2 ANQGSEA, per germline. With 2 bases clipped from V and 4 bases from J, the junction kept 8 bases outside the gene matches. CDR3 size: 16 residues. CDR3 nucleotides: TGCAGCGTTGAAACTCGGGACAGGGCGGGCACCGGGGAGCTGTTTTTT. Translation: CSVETRDRAGTGELFF.

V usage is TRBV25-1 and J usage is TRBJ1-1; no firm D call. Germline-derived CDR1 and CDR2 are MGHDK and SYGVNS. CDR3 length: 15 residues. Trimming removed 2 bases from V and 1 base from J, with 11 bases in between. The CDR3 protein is CASSERRLSNTEAFF. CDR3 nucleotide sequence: TGTGCCAGCAGTGAAAGGCGGCTTTCGAACACTGAAGCTTTCTTT.

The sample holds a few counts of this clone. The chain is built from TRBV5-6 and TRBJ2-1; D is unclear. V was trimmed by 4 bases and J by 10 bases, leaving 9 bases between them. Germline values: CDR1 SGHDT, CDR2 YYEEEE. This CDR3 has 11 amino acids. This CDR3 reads CASSSSLEQFF. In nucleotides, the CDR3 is TGTGCCAGCAGCAGTAGCCTGGAGCAGTTCTTC.

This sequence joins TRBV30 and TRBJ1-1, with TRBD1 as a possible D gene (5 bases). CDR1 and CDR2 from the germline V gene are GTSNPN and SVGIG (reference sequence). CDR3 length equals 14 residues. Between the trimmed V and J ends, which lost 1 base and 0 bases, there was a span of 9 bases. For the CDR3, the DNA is TGTGCCTGGAGTGGGTTACAGGTGAACACTGAAGCTTTCTTT. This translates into CAWSGLQVNTEAFF.

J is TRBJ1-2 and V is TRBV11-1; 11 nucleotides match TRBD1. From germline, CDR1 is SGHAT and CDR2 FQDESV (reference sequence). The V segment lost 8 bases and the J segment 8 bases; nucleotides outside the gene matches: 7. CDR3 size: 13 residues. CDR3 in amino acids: CASQGQGADGYTF. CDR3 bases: TGTGCCAGCCAAGGACAGGGGGCAGACGGCTACACCTTC.

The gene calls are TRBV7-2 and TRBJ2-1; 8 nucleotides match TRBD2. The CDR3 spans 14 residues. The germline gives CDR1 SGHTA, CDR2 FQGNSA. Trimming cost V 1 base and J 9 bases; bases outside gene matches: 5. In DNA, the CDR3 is TGTGCCAGCAGCTTAGTTGGGACTAGGAGTGAGCAGTTCTTC. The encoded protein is CASSLVGTRSEQFF.

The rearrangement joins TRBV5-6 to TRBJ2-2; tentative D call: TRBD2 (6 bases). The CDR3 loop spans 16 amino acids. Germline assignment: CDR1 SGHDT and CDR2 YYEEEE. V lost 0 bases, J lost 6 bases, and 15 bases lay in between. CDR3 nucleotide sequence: TGTGCCAGCAGCTTGGCCGGGACTGGAGGCGCCGGGGAGCTGTTTTTT. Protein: CASSLAGTGGAGELFF. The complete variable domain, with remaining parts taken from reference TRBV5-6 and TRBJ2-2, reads DAGVTQSPTHLIKTRGQQVTLRCSPKSGHDTVSWYQQALGQGPQFIFQYYEEEERQRGNFPDRFSGHQFPNYSSELNVNALLLGDSALYLCASSLAGTGGAGELFFGEGSRLTVL.

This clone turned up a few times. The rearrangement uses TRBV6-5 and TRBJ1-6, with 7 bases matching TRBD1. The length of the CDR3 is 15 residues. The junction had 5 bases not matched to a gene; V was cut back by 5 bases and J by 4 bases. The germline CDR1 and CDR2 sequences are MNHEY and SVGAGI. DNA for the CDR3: TGTGCCAGCAGTGGCTCCAGGGGGTATAATTCACCCCTCCACTTT. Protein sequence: CASSGSRGYNSPLHF.

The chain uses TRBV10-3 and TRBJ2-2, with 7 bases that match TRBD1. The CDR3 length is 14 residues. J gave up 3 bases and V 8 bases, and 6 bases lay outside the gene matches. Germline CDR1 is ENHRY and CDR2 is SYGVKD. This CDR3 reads CAIPRTGHTGELFF. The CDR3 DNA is TGTGCCATCCCAAGGACAGGACACACCGGGGAGCTGTTTTTT.

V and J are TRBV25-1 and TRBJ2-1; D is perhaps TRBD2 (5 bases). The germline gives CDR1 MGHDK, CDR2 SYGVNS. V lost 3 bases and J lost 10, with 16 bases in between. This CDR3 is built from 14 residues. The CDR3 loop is CASSDASLREEQFF. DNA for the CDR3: TGTGCCAGCAGTGACGCTTCTCTACGGGAAGAGCAGTTCTTC.

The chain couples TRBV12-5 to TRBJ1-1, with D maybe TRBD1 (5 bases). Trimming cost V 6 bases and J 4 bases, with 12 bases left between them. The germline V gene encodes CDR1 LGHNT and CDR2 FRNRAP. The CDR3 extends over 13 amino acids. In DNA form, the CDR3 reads TGTGCTAGTGGCCCAGGGTCTTTCACTGAAGCTTTCTTT. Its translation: CASGPGSFTEAFF.

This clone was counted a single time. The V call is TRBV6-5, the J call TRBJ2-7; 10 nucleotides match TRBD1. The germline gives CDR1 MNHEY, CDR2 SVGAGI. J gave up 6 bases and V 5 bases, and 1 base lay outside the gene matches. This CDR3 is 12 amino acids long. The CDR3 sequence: CASSGQGGEQYF. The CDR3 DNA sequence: TGTGCCAGCAGTGGACAGGGGGGCGAGCAGTACTTC.